This T cell receptor beta chain was sequenced during a study of blood T cell repertoires in COVID-19. Study as a whole: Material from acute and convalescent COVID-19 was sourced from the United States, Italy and Spain. T cells, B-cell-depleted T cells, or PBMCs provided the cDNA or gDNA that served as material.

Original handling: Amplified reference gene primers provided the basis for estimating nucleated cell counts. Clones were sequenced by immunoSEQ multiplex PCR, and TCRdb holds only the in-frame ones, with some missing. The DNA gave D and trimming, while V, J and clone size come from that table. The sample lists about 170,000 clones, about 83% seen once, with approximately 19% in the top ten. V trimming: 5 bases; J trimming: 2 bases; junction bases outside the gene matches: 9. The CDR3 loop spans 15 amino acids. Germline V CDR1 and CDR2: SGHTA, FQGNSA. The TCR originated in a woman in her seventies who had recovered from COVID-19. This chain links TRBV7-2 with TRBJ2-7; 7 nucleotides line up with TRBD1. Sequenced: peripheral blood. The CDR3 here is CASSPQQGQTYEQYF. CDR3 coding DNA: TGTGCCAGCAGCCCCCAACAGGGGCAAACCTACGAGCAGTACTTC.